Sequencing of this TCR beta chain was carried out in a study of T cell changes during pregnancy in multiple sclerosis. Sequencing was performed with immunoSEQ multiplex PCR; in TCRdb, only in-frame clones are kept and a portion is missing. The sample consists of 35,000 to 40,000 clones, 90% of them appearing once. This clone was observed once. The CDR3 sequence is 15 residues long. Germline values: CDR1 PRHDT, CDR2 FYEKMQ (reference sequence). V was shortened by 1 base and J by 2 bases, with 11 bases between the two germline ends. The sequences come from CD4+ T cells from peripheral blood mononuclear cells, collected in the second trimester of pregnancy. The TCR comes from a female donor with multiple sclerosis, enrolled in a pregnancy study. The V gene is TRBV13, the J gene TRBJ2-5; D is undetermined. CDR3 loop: CASSLVPEKQETQYF. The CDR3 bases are TGTGCCAGCAGCTTAGTCCCGGAGAAGCAAGAGACCCAGTACTTC.